The 3 T cell receptor beta chains reported below all come from one sample, sequenced in a study of blood T cell repertoires in COVID-19. Using immunoSEQ multiplex PCR, the repertoire was profiled, and TCRdb retains in-frame clones only, with some absent. The sample lists about 280,000 clones, over 75% occurring once. Sample: peripheral blood. These receptors all stem from a human donor in a cohort sampled during active COVID-19.

Here the CDR3 DNA reads TGTGCCAGCAGCTTAAGGATCCGACTAGCGGGACCCCGCCCCTACAATGAGCAGTTCTTC. It specifies CASSLRIRLAGPRPYNEQFF. The genes are TRBV7-8 and TRBJ2-1, with 11 bases lining up with TRBD2. The CDR3 runs 20 residues. V shed 2 bases and J 2 bases; nucleotides not matched to a gene: 14. The germline CDR1 and CDR2 sequences are SGHVS and FQNEAQ.

The V and J genes are TRBV5-6 and TRBJ1-5, with D perhaps matching TRBD1 (5 bases). Looked up from germline, CDR1 is SGHDT and CDR2 is YYEEEE. The CDR3 extends over 15 amino acids. V lost 1 base and J 1 base, leaving 9 bases between the germline ends. The CDR3 DNA follows: TGTGCCAGCAGCTTGCTTGGGGCGAGCAATCAGCCCCAGCATTTT. Protein sequence: CASSLLGASNQPQHF.

The chain recombines TRBV2 with TRBJ2-1; TRBD2 agrees at 11 bases. The CDR3 contains 13 residues. V lost 7 bases, J lost 15 bases, and 11 bases stayed unmatched. Germline assignment: CDR1 SNHLY and CDR2 FYNNEI. The CDR3 here is CASNSQSGTSGFF. CDR3 DNA sequence: TGTGCCAGCAACTCTCAATCCGGGACTAGCGGGTTCTTC.